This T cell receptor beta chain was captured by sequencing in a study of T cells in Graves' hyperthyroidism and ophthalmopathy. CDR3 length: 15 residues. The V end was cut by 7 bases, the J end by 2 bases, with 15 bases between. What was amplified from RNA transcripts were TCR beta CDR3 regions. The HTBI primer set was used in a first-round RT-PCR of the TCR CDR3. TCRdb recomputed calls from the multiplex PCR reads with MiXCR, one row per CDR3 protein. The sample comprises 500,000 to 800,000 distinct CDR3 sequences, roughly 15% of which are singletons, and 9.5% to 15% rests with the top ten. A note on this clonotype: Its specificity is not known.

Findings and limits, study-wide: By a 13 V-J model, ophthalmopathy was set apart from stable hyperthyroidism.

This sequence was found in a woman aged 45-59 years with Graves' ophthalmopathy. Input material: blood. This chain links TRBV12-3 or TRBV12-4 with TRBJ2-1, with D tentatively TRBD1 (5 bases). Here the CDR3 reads CASTNGRGTYNEQFF. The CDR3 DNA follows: TGTGCCAGCACCAACGGAAGGGGTACCTACAATGAGCAGTTCTTC.